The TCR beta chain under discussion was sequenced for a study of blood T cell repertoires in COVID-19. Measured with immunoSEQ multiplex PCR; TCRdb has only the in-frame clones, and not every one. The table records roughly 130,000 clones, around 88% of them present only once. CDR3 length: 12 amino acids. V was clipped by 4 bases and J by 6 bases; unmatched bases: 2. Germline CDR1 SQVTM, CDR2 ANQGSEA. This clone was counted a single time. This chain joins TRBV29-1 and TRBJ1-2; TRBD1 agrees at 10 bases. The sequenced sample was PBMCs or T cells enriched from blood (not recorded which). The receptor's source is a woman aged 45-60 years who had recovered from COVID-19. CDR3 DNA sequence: TGCAGCGTTGGCGGACAGGGGGATGGCTACACCTTC. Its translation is CSVGGQGDGYTF.